These 26 T cell receptor beta chains share one sample of origin, sequenced in a study of Graves' ophthalmopathy and Graves' hyperthyroidism. Amplification targeted the TCR beta CDR3 regions, with RNA transcripts as the source material. The first round was an RT-PCR with HTBI primers, and the second round was a multiplex PCR. TCRdb re-called the multiplex PCR reads through MiXCR, storing one row per CDR3 protein. The repertoire consists of 650,000 to 900,000 distinct CDR3 sequences, with roughly two fifths occurring once and the leading ten covering roughly 45%. The sample was peripheral blood. The receptors come from an adult man with Graves' ophthalmopathy.

This chain joins TRBV7-9 and TRBJ2-7; possibly TRBD2 for D (6 bases). The CDR3 contains 17 residues. The V end was cut by 0 bases, the J end by 4 bases, with 19 bases between. Per the germline V gene, CDR1 is SEHNR and CDR2 is FQNEAQ (reference sequence). The CDR3 loop is CASSLAASEGRVYEQYF. The CDR3 DNA follows: TGTGCCAGCAGCTTAGCGGCCTCGGAGGGCCGTGTATACGAGCAGTACTTC.

The V call is TRBV25-1, the J call TRBJ1-2; TRBD1 agrees at 8 bases. This CDR3 is built from 15 residues. V shed 5 bases, J shed 6 bases, and the junction held 11 bases outside the gene matches. From germline, CDR1 is MGHDK and CDR2 SYGVNS. The CDR3 reads CASSHAGQGGNGYTF. CDR3 DNA sequence: TGTGCCAGCAGTCACGCCGGACAGGGAGGGAATGGCTACACCTTC.

This clonotype was detected a few times. The J gene is TRBJ1-2, the V gene TRBV7-2, with 10 bases that match TRBD1. V trimming: 5 bases; J trimming: 4 bases; junction bases outside the gene matches: 10. The CDR3 covers 16 residues. The V gene's germline CDR1 is SGHTA and CDR2 FQGNSA. CDR3 residues: CASSPDGDRGFYGYTF. CDR3 sequence (DNA): TGTGCCAGCAGCCCAGACGGGGACAGGGGCTTCTATGGCTACACCTTC.

This clonotype was seen only once. J is TRBJ2-2 and V is TRBV7-9; 10 nucleotides align to TRBD2. This CDR3 has 15 residues. V was clipped by 5 bases and J by 7 bases; unmatched bases: 7. Germline V CDR1 and CDR2: SEHNR, FQNEAQ (reference sequence). CDR3: CASSQDSSGSGELFF. The CDR3 bases are TGTGCCAGCAGCCAAGACTCTAGCGGGAGCGGGGAGCTGTTTTTT. Combining the CDR3 with reference TRBV7-9 and TRBJ2-2 gives the whole variable domain DTGVSQNPRHKITKRGQNVTFRCDPISEHNRLYWYRQTLGQGPEFLTYFQNEAQLEKSRLLSDRFSAERPKGSFSTLEIQRTEQGDSAMYLCASSQDSSGSGELFFGEGSRLTVL.

This clonotype was seen only a few times. The rearrangement joins TRBV11-2 to TRBJ2-7, with D perhaps TRBD1 or TRBD2 (6 bases each). Trimming took 5 bases from V and 2 from J, leaving 22 bases between them. The V gene's germline CDR1 is SGHAT and CDR2 FQNNGV. The length of the CDR3 is 17 residues. The CDR3 spells CASSPRRGLTDPYEQYF. CDR3 nucleotide sequence: TGTGCCAGCAGCCCCCGTCGGGGGCTTACCGACCCCTACGAGCAGTACTTC.

This clonotype was observed many times. The V call is TRBV20-1, the J call TRBJ1-1, with D hard to call. The CDR3 spans 11 residues. Germline V gene sequence: CDR1 DFQATT, CDR2 SNEGSKA (reference sequence). Trimming left V 2 bases short and J 11 bases short, with 12 bases between. CDR3 in amino acids: CSARSSRWAFF. The CDR3 region has the DNA TGCAGTGCTAGATCGAGTCGGTGGGCTTTCTTT.

Ten or more counts support this clonotype. The CDR3, as DNA: TGCAGCGTCGGGGGACAGACCTTTGAAAAACTGTTTTTT. Encoded protein: CSVGGQTFEKLFF. J is TRBJ1-4 and V is TRBV29-1; 7 bases line up with TRBD1. CDR1 is SQVTM, CDR2 ANQGSEA, per germline. This CDR3 contains 13 residues. Losses at the gene ends were 6 bases for V and 7 bases for J; bases not matched to a gene: 8.

This clonotype appeared once. A junction boundary mismatches the germline segment, possibly from a read error. The chain recombines TRBV20-1 with TRBJ1-6; maybe TRBD1 (5 bases). The CDR3 totals 16 residues. Germline values: CDR1 DFQATT, CDR2 SNEGSKA (reference sequence). The CDR3 bases are TGCAGTGCCGAAAGAGACAGCCGCCCTCGGAATTCACTCCTCCACTTT. Its translation: CSAERDSRPRNSLLHF.

The gene calls are TRBV7-9 and TRBJ1-2, with no clear D. In germline, CDR1 is SEHNR, CDR2 FQNEAQ (reference sequence). The CDR3 has 15 residues. V was clipped by 2 bases and J by 2 bases, with 12 bases between them. The CDR3 DNA sequence: TGTGCCAGCAGCTTAATAGCCGGGCCGAACTATGGCTACACCTTC. This translates into CASSLIAGPNYGYTF.

Remarks on this clonotype: This sequence may be a read error, since a much larger clone differs from it by one base. V is TRBV19 and J is TRBJ1-2; unclear D gene. Per the germline V gene, CDR1 is LNHDA and CDR2 is SQIVND (reference sequence). The CDR3 sequence is 14 residues long. In DNA, the CDR3 is TGTGCCAGTAGTGGCCAGGACTCTAACTATGGCTGCACCTTC. Protein sequence: CASSGQDSNYGCTF.

V gene TRBV6-5 combines with J gene TRBJ1-1; D unclear. Germline CDR1 reads MNHEY; CDR2 reads SVGAGI. Trimming removed 6 bases from V and 6 bases from J, with 11 bases in between. This CDR3 comprises 12 residues. The CDR3 loop reads CASSPTRAEAFF. The CDR3 DNA reads as TGTGCCAGCAGCCCAACTAGGGCTGAAGCTTTCTTT.

The V call is TRBV2, the J call TRBJ1-1; 10 positions agree with TRBD1. Germline values: CDR1 SNHLY, CDR2 FYNNEI. This CDR3 has 17 amino acids. V gave up 3 bases and J gave up 4 bases; unmatched junction bases: 11. The CDR3 nucleotides are TGTGCCAGCAGTGACCCTCGAGGGAGACAGGGGGCCACTGAAGCTTTCTTT. Amino acids: CASSDPRGRQGATEAFF.

This clonotype was recorded once. The chain joins TRBV6-6 to TRBJ2-7; tentatively, D is TRBD1 (6 bases). The V gene lost 4 bases and the J gene lost 0 bases, with 13 bases spanning the gap. This CDR3 contains 15 residues. CDR1 is MNHNY and CDR2 is SVGAGI in the germline V gene (reference sequence). CDR3 loop: CASSFSQGSSYEQYF. Written as DNA, the CDR3 is TGTGCCAGCAGTTTCTCCCAGGGGTCCTCCTACGAGCAGTACTTC.

In its sample, this clonotype was seen many times. This rearrangement joins TRBV10-1 to TRBJ1-1; D is ambiguous. V was pared by 6 bases and J by 3 bases, with 11 bases between. The CDR3 spans 13 residues. Germline lookup yields CDR1 WNHNN and CDR2 SYGVQD (reference sequence). The CDR3 coding sequence is TGCGCCAGCAGCGAGGGTGAGGACACTGAAGCTTTCTTT. Its protein is CASSEGEDTEAFF.

Remarks on this clonotype: Possible read error: a much larger clone is one base away. The chain employs TRBV7-2 and TRBJ1-4; unclear D gene. The CDR3 loop spans 15 amino acids. Per the germline V gene, CDR1 is SGHTA and CDR2 is FQGNSA. The CDR3: CASSYQFATNEELFF. CDR3 bases: TGTGCCAGCAGCTACCAGTTTGCAACTAATGAAGAACTGTTTTTT.

V and J are TRBV12-3 or TRBV12-4 and TRBJ2-3; no clear D. V was shortened by 7 bases and J by 0 bases, with 11 bases between the two germline ends. CDR3 length: 14 residues. As DNA, the CDR3 is TGTGCCAGCAAACGGGCGATTAGCACAGATACGCAGTATTTT. It specifies CASKRAISTDTQYF.

This clonotype has a handful of counts. The chain uses TRBV10-3 and TRBJ1-6, with a weak D call TRBD1 (6 bases). The ends were cut back, 11 bases at V and 7 bases at J, with 15 bases in the middle. The CDR3 length is 13 residues. Germline lookup yields CDR1 ENHRY and CDR2 SYGVKD. As DNA, the CDR3 is TGTGCCCTCGGAGCGAGGGGGAATTCACCCCTCCACTTT. Translated, it gives CALGARGNSPLHF.

There are many counts of this clonotype. V usage is TRBV10-3 and J usage is TRBJ2-5; weak D call: TRBD2 (6 bases). The germline V and J ends were trimmed by 2 bases and 1 base, with 11 bases remaining between them. CDR1 is ENHRY and CDR2 is SYGVKD in the germline V gene. The CDR3 loop spans 15 amino acids. In nucleotides, the CDR3 is TGTGCCATCAGTGAGATGACCGGGGGCCAAGAGACCCAGTACTTC. This sequence encodes CAISEMTGGQETQYF.

In this sample, this clonotype turned up many times. CDR3 loop: CASSIAGTAETQYF. The CDR3 DNA sequence: TGTGCCAGTAGTATAGCAGGGACAGCGGAGACCCAGTACTTC. This chain joins TRBV19 and TRBJ2-5, with 7 nucleotides matching TRBD1. V was pared by 1 base and J by 5 bases, with 4 bases of the junction left unmatched. The V gene's germline CDR1 is LNHDA and CDR2 SQIVND (reference sequence). The CDR3 loop spans 14 amino acids.

V gene TRBV12-3 or TRBV12-4 combines with J gene TRBJ1-1; D possibly corresponds to TRBD1 (6 bases). The CDR3 is 14 amino acids. V lost 6 bases, J lost 3 bases, and 14 bases lay in between. DNA of the CDR3: TGTGCCAGCAGCCCCCGCGAGGGGGACACTGAAGCTTTCTTT. Residues: CASSPREGDTEAFF.

This clonotype was recorded at least ten times. The chain combines TRBV2 with TRBJ1-2; 9 bases are shared with TRBD1. V was clipped by 5 bases and J by 5 bases; unmatched bases: 6. Germline CDR1 SNHLY, CDR2 FYNNEI. The CDR3 runs 14 residues. The CDR3 loop reads CASSPTGGVYGYTF. CDR3 nucleotide sequence: TGTGCCAGCAGTCCCACAGGGGGCGTATATGGCTACACCTTC.

This clonotype was seen a handful of times. The chain carries TRBV19 and TRBJ2-2, with no clear D. In germline, CDR1 is LNHDA, CDR2 SQIVND (reference sequence). V was clipped by 5 bases and J by 5 bases, with 6 bases between them. The CDR3 runs 12 residues. CDR3: CASSWFTGELFF. Here the CDR3 DNA reads TGTGCCAGTAGTTGGTTTACCGGGGAGCTGTTTTTT.

This clonotype appeared many times. V gene TRBV5-8 combines with J gene TRBJ1-2; 8 nucleotides align to TRBD1. The germline gives CDR1 SGHTS, CDR2 YDEGEE. Losses at the gene ends were 5 bases for V and 8 bases for J; bases not matched to a gene: 11. The CDR3 is 14 residues long. The chain's CDR3 is CASSYRDRPGGYTF. The CDR3 DNA sequence: TGTGCCAGCAGTTACCGGGACAGGCCGGGCGGCTACACCTTC.

Many counts were recorded for this clonotype. This chain joins TRBV7-8 and TRBJ1-4, with a weak D call TRBD1 (5 bases). The CDR3 runs 14 residues. Germline loops: CDR1 SGHVS, CDR2 FQNEAQ. The V and J ends lost 2 bases and 3 bases respectively, with 7 bases between them. The CDR3 spells CASSLRGSNEKLFF. DNA of the CDR3: TGTGCCAGCAGCTTACGGGGGTCTAATGAAAAACTGTTTTTT.

This clonotype was seen repeatedly, ten times or more. The rearrangement uses TRBV11-2 and TRBJ2-5; D is ambiguous. CDR3 length: 14 residues. V lost 1 base and J 2 bases, leaving 8 bases between the germline ends. The germline V gene encodes CDR1 SGHAT and CDR2 FQNNGV. CDR3 DNA sequence: TGTGCCAGCAGCTTAGTTACGGGTCAAGAGACCCAGTACTTC. It codes for CASSLVTGQETQYF.

Only one count was recorded for this clonotype. This rearrangement joins TRBV20-1 to TRBJ1-1; perhaps TRBD1 as D (5 bases). The CDR3 loop spans 13 amino acids. CDR1 DFQATT and CDR2 SNEGSKA come from the germline V gene (reference sequence). V dropped 6 bases and J dropped 9 bases, with 20 bases sitting between them. The DNA of the CDR3 is TGCAGTGCGCAACCGCGGACAAGGACAAAAGCTTTCTTT. It encodes CSAQPRTRTKAFF.